What follows describes a single T cell receptor beta chain. Its antigen is currently not known. Per-base qualities were not stored, and no clone one base away is much larger. These data originate in a study of blood T cell repertoires in COVID-19 (TCRdb year 2020). Regarding the complete study: Samples from collaborators originated in the United States, Italy and Spain and spanned both the acute and convalescent phases of COVID-19. The material from the prospective study consisted of cDNA or gDNA derived from T cells, B-cell-depleted T cells, or PBMCs. Where available, HLA class I and class II types were obtained from metadata supplied by the sample provider rather than from assay-based typing. Subjects who had been exposed to COVID-19, were actively infected with it, or had recovered from it provided the deeply sampled blood TCRbeta repertoires that made up the dataset. Samples were obtained from the ongoing ImmuneRACE study (first 160 participants) and from 950 to 1,500 subjects provided by 6 global collaborators. The repertoires were made available in a free public database intended to serve as a resource for research on the immune response to SARS-CoV-2. Nearly every sample came with metadata listing a de-identified subject ID, COVID-19 status, age in years and sex.

In the germline V gene (reference sequence), CDR1 corresponds to LGHDT and CDR2 to YNNKEL. Trimming removed 1 base from V and 6 bases from J; the gene matches leave 5 bases unexplained. From the cysteine up to the phenylalanine, the CDR3 has a length of 14 residues. The sequence is cut down to CDR3 DNA, 42 bases in frame from base 1. Enrolling through a virtual design, the prospective study's participants ranged in age from roughly 18 to 90 years and lived across about two dozen United States geographic areas. In the prospective study, cohorts were assigned on the basis of participant-reported clinical history obtained from a screening survey and a study questionnaire. ImmuneRACE Cohort 3 recovered participants were defined by two consecutive negative NP/OP PCR tests, healthcare professional clearance, or symptom resolution. Each participant in the prospective study had whole blood, serum and a nasopharyngeal or oropharyngeal swab collected by mobile phlebotomists. Prospective study participants could optionally give additional blood draws and questionnaires over an approximately 2-month period. Before DNA extraction, prospective study blood samples were shipped either frozen or at room temperature.

What the work shows at the level of the full study, not this receptor alone: The quantity of clinical and demographic metadata differed by source and by participant and was supplied without curation.

TCRbeta CDR3 regions were amplified from genomic DNA by means of the immunoSEQ Assay, a bias-controlled multiplex PCR. The paper's processing steps were these. Within the assay, amplification of reference gene primers was used to estimate how many nucleated cells each sample contained. Sequence reads were collapsed and filtered to measure the absolute abundance of every unique TCRbeta CDR3 rearrangement. For each sample, productive Simpson clonality was calculated as the square root of Simpson's diversity index across productive rearrangements. Held by TCRdb, this immuneACCESS table contains in-frame sequences only and omits some clones. Under half of the omission traces to an unresolved V gene where checked; the cause of the rest is unknown. V and J calls and clone size come straight from that table; D and trimming were deduced from the DNA. This sample holds fewer than 500,000 clones; more than 70% were observed only once. Of the sample, 1% to 1.5% falls within the top ten clones.

This sequence originates from a young man who had recovered from COVID-19. This receptor chain uses TRBV3-1 (or the pseudogene TRBV3-2) and TRBJ1-2; 7 junctional bases match TRBD1. The sample comprised PBMCs or T cells enriched from blood (not recorded which). The CDR3 sequence is CASSQVRGTDGYTF. The DNA sequence is given as TGTGCCAGCAGCCAAGTACGCGGGACAGATGGCTACACCTTC.